The source of this T cell receptor beta chain is a study of blood T cell repertoires in COVID-19. Trimming cost V 5 bases and J 3 bases, with 14 bases left between them. Germline CDR1 and CDR2: SGHTA and FQGNSA. The CDR3 is 14 amino acids. TCRdb's copy holds only in-frame clones and misses some; the assay was immunoSEQ multiplex PCR. The sample shows about 300,000 clones, about 89% of them seen only once. Sample: PBMCs or T cells enriched from blood (not recorded which). The rearrangement links TRBV7-2 to TRBJ2-7, with a possible D match to TRBD2 (5 bases). This sequence was found in a woman aged 18-35 years who had recovered from COVID-19. The CDR3 DNA follows: TGTGCCAGCAGCCGGATCTCCCGGGGCTACGAGCAGTACTTC. Its translation is CASSRISRGYEQYF. The variable domain in full, with the rest retrieved from reference TRBV7-2 and TRBJ2-7, is GAGVSQSPSNKVTEKGKDVELRCDPISGHTALYWYRQSLGQGLEFLIYFQGNSAPDKSGLPSDRFSAERTGGSVSTLTIQRTQQEDSAVYLCASSRISRGYEQYFGPGTRLTVT.